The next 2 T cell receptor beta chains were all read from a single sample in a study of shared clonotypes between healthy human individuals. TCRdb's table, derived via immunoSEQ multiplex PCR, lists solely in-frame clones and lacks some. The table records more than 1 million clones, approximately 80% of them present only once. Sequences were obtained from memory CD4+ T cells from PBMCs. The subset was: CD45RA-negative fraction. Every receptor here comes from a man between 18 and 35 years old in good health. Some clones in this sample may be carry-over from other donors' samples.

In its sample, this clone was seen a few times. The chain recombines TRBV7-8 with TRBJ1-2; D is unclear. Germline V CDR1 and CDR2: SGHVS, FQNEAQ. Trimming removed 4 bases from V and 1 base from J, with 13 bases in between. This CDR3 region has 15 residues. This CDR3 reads CASSSKRERNYGYTF. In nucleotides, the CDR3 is TGTGCCAGCAGCTCAAAGAGGGAGCGTAACTATGGCTACACCTTC. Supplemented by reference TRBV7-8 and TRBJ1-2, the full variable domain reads GAGVSQSPRYKVAKRGQDVALRCDPISGHVSLFWYQQALGQGPEFLTYFQNEAQLDKSGLPSDRFFAERPEGSVSTLKIQRTQQEDSAVYLCASSSKRERNYGYTFGSGTRLTVV.

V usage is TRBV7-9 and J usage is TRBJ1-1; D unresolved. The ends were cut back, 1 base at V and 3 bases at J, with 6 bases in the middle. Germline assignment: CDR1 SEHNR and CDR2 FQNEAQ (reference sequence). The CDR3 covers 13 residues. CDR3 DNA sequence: TGTGCCAGCAGCTTAGGTTCGGACACTGAAGCTTTCTTT. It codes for CASSLGSDTEAFF. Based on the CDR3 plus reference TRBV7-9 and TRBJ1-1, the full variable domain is DTGVSQNPRHKITKRGQNVTFRCDPISEHNRLYWYRQTLGQGPEFLTYFQNEAQLEKSRLLSDRFSAERPKGSFSTLEIQRTEQGDSAMYLCASSLGSDTEAFFGQGTRLTVV.